A single sample is the source of the 18 T cell receptor beta chains below, sequenced in a study of T-cell memory formation after mild COVID-19. TCRdb independently ran MiXCR on the 5' RACE reads; one entry per CDR3 protein. The repertoire includes 550,000 to 600,000 distinct CDR3 sequences, approximately 15% of them detected once, and about 7.5% sits in the top ten. Material: PBMCs or a T cell subset sorted from them (not recorded which). Source of these receptors: an adult woman who had mild COVID-19 (a few samples of this study predate the infection). Cell type and time point are not known.

This chain connects TRBV19 to TRBJ2-5; 11 positions match TRBD2. The CDR3 runs 16 residues. CDR1 is LNHDA and CDR2 is SQIVND in the germline V gene (reference sequence). V lost 4 bases, J lost 0 bases, and 4 bases stayed unmatched. The CDR3 sequence is CASSTRTSGYQETQYF. Written as DNA, the CDR3 is TGTGCCAGTAGTACCCGGACTAGCGGGTACCAAGAGACCCAGTACTTC.

This clonotype showed up just a few times. The V and J genes are TRBV20-1 and TRBJ1-4; no reliable D call. CDR3 length equals 10 residues. Trimming stripped 3 bases from V and 12 bases from J, with 8 bases between. The V gene's germline CDR1 is DFQATT and CDR2 SNEGSKA (reference sequence). The DNA for the CDR3 is TGCAGTGCTAGGAAGAGGGAACTGTTTTTT. This codes for CSARKRELFF.

This clonotype appeared a few times. This chain connects TRBV27 to TRBJ2-7, with a weak D call TRBD1 (6 bases). Looked up from germline, CDR1 is MNHEY and CDR2 is SMNVEV (reference sequence). Trimming removed 7 bases from V and 2 bases from J, with 18 bases in between. The CDR3 has 15 amino acids. The CDR3 DNA is TGTGCCAGCACCGAAAGGGGCTCAGGGGCCTACGAGCAGTACTTC. This sequence encodes CASTERGSGAYEQYF.

This clonotype was detected a few times. V usage is TRBV19 and J usage is TRBJ2-7; a weak D match, TRBD1 (6 bases). CDR1 is LNHDA, CDR2 SQIVND, per germline (reference sequence). V lost 4 bases and J 2 bases, leaving 15 bases between the germline ends. CDR3 length: 15 amino acids. The CDR3 spells CASSTGTRGPYEQYF. Here the CDR3 DNA reads TGTGCCAGTAGTACCGGGACAAGGGGCCCCTACGAGCAGTACTTC. The whole variable domain, filled in from reference TRBV19 and TRBJ2-7, reads DGGITQSPKYLFRKEGQNVTLSCEQNLNHDAMYWYRQDPGQGLRLIYYSQIVNDFQKGDIAEGYSVSREKKESFPLTVTSAQKNPTAFYLCASSTGTRGPYEQYFGPGTRLTVT.

This clonotype was recorded a few times. The CDR3 nucleotides read TGCAGTGCTAGAGGCGGGGGCTTCACAGATACGCAGTATTTT. It specifies CSARGGGFTDTQYF. The J gene is TRBJ2-3, the V gene TRBV20-1; maybe TRBD2 (7 bases). CDR1 DFQATT and CDR2 SNEGSKA come from the germline V gene (reference sequence). Trimming removed 1 base from V and 2 bases from J, with 10 bases in between. The CDR3 length is 14 residues.

The J gene is TRBJ2-1, the V gene TRBV7-3; D is uncertain. The CDR3 extends over 12 amino acids. In germline, CDR1 is SGHTA, CDR2 FQGTGA. Trimming left V 4 bases short and J 6 bases short, with 7 bases between. CDR3 sequence reads: CASSYSSNEQFF. The CDR3 DNA is TGTGCCAGCAGCTATTCAAGCAATGAGCAGTTCTTC.

This clonotype has more than one count but fewer than ten. This rearrangement joins TRBV7-3 to TRBJ2-6; D remains ambiguous. In germline, CDR1 is SGHTA, CDR2 FQGTGA. The CDR3 contains 18 residues. Trimming took 5 bases from V and 2 from J, leaving 19 bases between them. DNA for the CDR3: TGTGCCAGCAGCCATAAGGAGAACACTTATCCTGGGGCCAACGTCCTGACTTTC. This sequence encodes CASSHKENTYPGANVLTF.

The V call is TRBV12-3 or TRBV12-4, the J call TRBJ1-5; D ambiguous. The V and J ends lost 6 bases and 10 bases respectively, with 13 bases between them. CDR3 length: 12 amino acids. The CDR3 DNA sequence: TGTGCCAGCAGCCCCACAAACTCCCCCCAGCATTTT. Amino acid sequence: CASSPTNSPQHF.

The sample holds many counts of this clonotype. J is TRBJ1-1 and V is TRBV12-3 or TRBV12-4; no clear D. The CDR3 is made up of 13 amino acids. V shed 4 bases and J shed 4 bases, with 10 bases lying between them. DNA for the CDR3: TGTGCCAGCAGTTCCACCGGGGTCACTGAAGCTTTCTTT. Its protein product is CASSSTGVTEAFF.

This clonotype was found a few times. The chain recombines TRBV7-9 with TRBJ2-1; no clear D gene. CDR1 and CDR2 from the germline V gene are SEHNR and FQNEAQ (reference sequence). The CDR3 loop spans 16 amino acids. V lost 6 bases and J lost 10, with 25 bases in between. CDR3 sequence: CASSQLRRSKAGEQFF. CDR3 nucleotide sequence: TGTGCCAGCAGTCAACTCCGACGATCGAAGGCTGGGGAGCAGTTCTTC. The entire variable domain, with the rest obtained from reference TRBV7-9 and TRBJ2-1, is as follows: DTGVSQNPRHKITKRGQNVTFRCDPISEHNRLYWYRQTLGQGPEFLTYFQNEAQLEKSRLLSDRFSAERPKGSFSTLEIQRTEQGDSAMYLCASSQLRRSKAGEQFFGPGTRLTVL.

In its sample, this clonotype was seen a few times. The J gene is TRBJ2-2, the V gene TRBV5-1; no reliable D call. Trimming took 1 base from V and 2 from J, leaving 9 bases between them. CDR1 and CDR2 from the germline V gene are SGHRS and YFSETQ. The length of the CDR3 is 15 residues. The CDR3 DNA is TGCGCCAGCAGCTTGCCCAGGATAAACACCGGGGAGCTGTTTTTT. It codes for CASSLPRINTGELFF.

The V and J genes are TRBV12-3 or TRBV12-4 and TRBJ1-2, with 9 bases matching TRBD1. This CDR3 region has 16 residues. V was clipped by 3 bases and J by 4 bases; unmatched bases: 9. The CDR3 bases are TGTGCCAGCAGTTTTGAACAGGGGGCGCGAGGCTATGGCTACACCTTC. It is translated as CASSFEQGARGYGYTF.

This clonotype was counted only a few times. J is TRBJ2-3 and V is TRBV21-1; TRBD2 reflects the table's D call only, with no check against the DNA. TRBV21-1 is recorded as a pseudogene. The CDR3 consists of 16 residues. The CDR3 coding sequence is TGTGCCAGCAGCCTAAGGTCTAGCGGGGGGCTAGATACGCAGTATTTT. This encodes CASSLRSSGGLDTQYF.

This rearrangement joins TRBV6-2 or TRBV6-3 to TRBJ2-2; D unclear. The CDR3 runs 14 residues. Germline values: CDR1 MNHEY, CDR2 SVGEGT. Trimming stripped 7 bases from V and 1 base from J, with 10 bases between. The CDR3 loop is CASTRTWNTGELFF. The CDR3 DNA sequence: TGTGCCAGCACCCGCACCTGGAACACCGGGGAGCTGTTTTTT.

J is TRBJ1-1 and V is TRBV7-3, with D perhaps matching TRBD1 (5 bases). Trimming left V 6 bases short and J 11 bases short, with 22 bases between. Germline values: CDR1 SGHTA, CDR2 FQGTGA. CDR3 length: 14 amino acids. CDR3 loop: CASSFQGGDRSAFF. The CDR3 DNA follows: TGTGCCAGCAGTTTTCAAGGCGGGGACCGTTCGGCTTTCTTT. The whole variable domain, filled in from reference TRBV7-3 and TRBJ1-1, reads GAGVSQTPSNKVTEKGKYVELRCDPISGHTALYWYRQSLGQGPEFLIYFQGTGAADDSGLPNDRFFAVRPEGSVSTLKIQRTERGDSAVYLCASSFQGGDRSAFFGQGTRLTVV.

The gene calls are TRBV10-3 and TRBJ2-3, with D possibly called TRBD1 or TRBD2 (7 bases each). The CDR3 totals 18 residues. The germline CDR1 and CDR2 sequences are ENHRY and SYGVKD. V gave up 1 base and J gave up 6 bases, with 23 bases separating them. CDR3 in amino acids: CAISELSHTGTAGDTQYF. The CDR3 region has the DNA TGTGCCATCAGTGAGTTGTCACACACAGGGACAGCGGGGGATACGCAGTATTTT.

This sequence joins TRBV12-3 or TRBV12-4 and TRBJ2-1; D uncertain. V gave up 5 bases and J gave up 9 bases, with 8 bases separating them. This CDR3 comprises 11 residues. In nucleotides, the CDR3 is TGTGCCAGCAGTCAGTTTGGTGAGCAGTTCTTC. Translating it yields CASSQFGEQFF.

This clonotype was counted between two and nine times. The CDR3 loop reads CASTPPGGRAYGYTF. CDR3 sequence (DNA): TGTGCCAGCACCCCCCCGGGGGGACGCGCCTATGGCTACACCTTC. V usage is TRBV12-3 or TRBV12-4 and J usage is TRBJ1-2, with TRBD1 as a possible D gene (5 bases). The CDR3 is 15 residues long. V lost 7 bases and J 4 bases, leaving 19 bases between the germline ends.